The next 19 T cell receptor beta chains were all read from a single sample in a study of blood T cells in healthy people across ages. Sample-barcoded 5' priming and a J-beta primer mix drove a second PCR of about 6 to 12 cycles. One entry per CDR3 protein results from TCRdb running MiXCR on the 5' RACE reads. The sample carries some 560,000 distinct CDR3 sequences, about 27% recorded once. Separately, the same data were catalogued under a study of T cells of mothers and their children.

Sequencing was carried out using blood. These receptors were collected from a boy younger than 10 in good health.

The gene calls are TRBV12-3 or TRBV12-4 and TRBJ2-5, with D possibly being TRBD2 (7 bases). The CDR3 has 14 amino acids. V lost 6 bases, J lost 4 bases, and 15 bases lay in between. The CDR3 loop reads CASRGRGGAETQYF. The DNA of the CDR3 is TGTGCCAGCAGGGGCCGTGGGGGGGCAGAGACCCAGTACTTC.

The chain couples TRBV5-1 to TRBJ2-5, with D uncertain. Germline CDR1 is SGHRS and CDR2 is YFSETQ. V lost 0 bases and J lost 4, with 10 bases in between. The CDR3 consists of 14 residues. CDR3 in amino acids: CASSLAGPLETQYF. As DNA, the CDR3 is TGCGCCAGCAGCTTGGCCGGCCCTCTAGAGACCCAGTACTTC. Full variable domain (remainder filled in from reference TRBV5-1 and TRBJ2-5): KAGVTQTPRYLIKTRGQQVTLSCSPISGHRSVSWYQQTPGQGLQFLFEYFSETQRNKGNFPGRFSGRQFSNSRSEMNVSTLELGDSALYLCASSLAGPLETQYFGPGTRLLVL.

CDR3 protein: CASSQVGSGTLYEQYF. In nucleotides, the CDR3 is TGTGCCAGCAGCCAAGTTGGGAGCGGGACACTCTACGAGCAGTACTTC. The chain combines TRBV14 with TRBJ2-5; maybe TRBD2 (7 bases). Near its end, the DNA agrees better with TRBJ2-7, so the J call may be wrong. Germline CDR1 and CDR2: SGHDN and FVKESK. The CDR3 runs to 16 residues.

The rearrangement uses TRBV7-2 and TRBJ2-1, with a weak D call TRBD1 (5 bases). Germline V CDR1 and CDR2: SGHTA, FQGNSA. Trimming shortened V by 0 bases and J by 1 base, and 10 bases separated the two germline ends. This CDR3 contains 16 residues. The DNA for the CDR3 is TGTGCCAGCAGCTTAGCTGCGACAGATTCCTACAATGAGCAGTTCTTC. Translating gives CASSLAATDSYNEQFF.

DNA for the CDR3: TGTGCCAGCAGTTACTATCTTGGGCAGTACGAGCAGTACTTC. Protein product: CASSYYLGQYEQYF. The chain carries TRBV12-3 or TRBV12-4 and TRBJ2-1; D gene ambiguous. The DNA end is more similar to TRBJ2-7, so the J call may be wrong. This CDR3 contains 14 residues.

This clonotype turned up a few times. One junction end does not reproduce the germline sequence, and a read error may be involved. The chain links TRBV29-1 to TRBJ2-3; D is unresolved. The CDR3 consists of 10 residues. CDR1 is SQVTM, CDR2 ANQGSEA, per germline. This CDR3 reads CEVSTDTQYF. The CDR3 DNA follows: TGTGAGGTTAGCACAGATACGCAGTATTTT.

This clonotype came up a few times. At one end the junction does not follow the germline gene, possibly because of a read error. The CDR3 DNA is TGTGCCGGCAGCTTAGTCAATGAGCAGTTCTTC. Amino acids: CAGSLVNEQFF. The chain joins TRBV11-2 to TRBJ2-1; D gene unclear. This CDR3 is 11 amino acids long. CDR1 and CDR2 (germline): SGHAT, FQNNGV.

The V and J genes are TRBV20-1 and TRBJ2-5, with D uncertain. Trimming took off 0 bases at V and 4 bases at J, with 9 bases between the two ends. CDR3 length: 13 residues. CDR1 is DFQATT and CDR2 is SNEGSKA in the germline V gene (reference sequence). The CDR3: CSARDPKPETQYF. CDR3 bases: TGCAGTGCTAGAGACCCGAAGCCAGAGACCCAGTACTTC.

This clonotype showed up just a few times. J is TRBJ1-1 and V is TRBV12-3 or TRBV12-4, with D unclear. This CDR3 has 12 amino acids. Deletions cut 5 bases from V and 3 bases from J, with 7 bases between. The CDR3: CASSVDYTEAFF. Written as DNA, the CDR3 is TGTGCCAGCAGTGTGGACTACACTGAAGCTTTCTTT.

This clonotype has only a few counts. The chain uses TRBV11-2 and TRBJ2-7; D may match TRBD1 or TRBD2 (6 bases each). CDR3 size: 16 residues. Looked up from germline, CDR1 is SGHAT and CDR2 is FQNNGV. Trimming took off 6 bases at V and 0 bases at J, with 18 bases between the two ends. This CDR3 is CASSRRAGHSSYEQYF. In DNA, the CDR3 is TGTGCCAGCAGTCGAAGGGCGGGACATAGCTCCTACGAGCAGTACTTC.

For the CDR3, the DNA is TGCGCCAGCAGCTCAACTAGCGGGGGGGTTTCTGCAGAGCAGTTCTTC. Translation gives CASSSTSGGVSAEQFF. The genes are TRBV5-1 and TRBJ2-1; 13 bases are a match to TRBD2. Losses at the gene ends were 3 bases for V and 10 bases for J; bases not matched to a gene: 10. Per the germline V gene, CDR1 is SGHRS and CDR2 is YFSETQ. CDR3 length: 16 residues.

This chain connects TRBV2 to TRBJ2-5; either TRBD1 or TRBD2 may fit D (5 bases each). CDR1 is SNHLY, CDR2 FYNNEI, per germline. CDR3 size: 16 residues. V lost 7 bases and J 0 bases, leaving 18 bases between the germline ends. The chain's CDR3 is CASKLGAGTYQETQYF. The CDR3 DNA reads TGTGCCAGCAAACTTGGGGCAGGGACGTACCAAGAGACCCAGTACTTC.

The chain combines TRBV12-3 or TRBV12-4 with TRBJ2-5; D is ambiguous. V lost 1 base, J lost 3 bases, and 9 bases lay in between. This CDR3 spans 14 amino acids. The CDR3 is CASSLVPGKETQYF. In DNA form, the CDR3 reads TGTGCCAGCAGTTTAGTTCCGGGCAAAGAGACCCAGTACTTC.

V gene TRBV5-1 combines with J gene TRBJ2-7; 7 nucleotides line up with TRBD1. This CDR3 region has 16 residues. The ends lost 4 bases at V and 2 bases at J; junction bases unmatched: 12. From germline, CDR1 is SGHRS and CDR2 YFSETQ. CDR3 in amino acids: CASSIRQGLLAYEQYF. CDR3 DNA sequence: TGCGCCAGCAGCATTCGACAGGGCCTCTTAGCCTACGAGCAGTACTTC.

This clonotype was counted a few times. The chain links TRBV7-6 to TRBJ2-1, with TRBD2 matching over 11 bases. CDR3 size: 15 residues. Losses at the gene ends were 5 bases for V and 4 bases for J; bases not matched to a gene: 4. In germline, CDR1 is SGHVS, CDR2 FNYEAQ. The CDR3: CASSVSGGAYNEQFF. CDR3 coding DNA: TGTGCCAGCAGCGTTAGCGGGGGGGCTTACAATGAGCAGTTCTTC. Based on the CDR3 plus reference TRBV7-6 and TRBJ2-1, the full variable domain is GAGVSQSPRYKVTKRGQDVALRCDPISGHVSLYWYRQALGQGPEFLTYFNYEAQQDKSGLPNDRFSAERPEGSISTLTIQRTEQRDSAMYRCASSVSGGAYNEQFFGPGTRLTVL.

V gene TRBV18 combines with J gene TRBJ2-1; no definite D call. With 1 base removed from V and 0 bases from J, the gap between germline ends came to 7 bases. The CDR3 is 15 amino acids. CDR1 and CDR2 from the germline V gene are KGHSH and LQKENI. The CDR3: CASSPLTVSYNEQFF. The DNA for the CDR3 is TGTGCCAGCTCACCACTCACAGTCTCCTACAATGAGCAGTTCTTC.

This clonotype was observed a few times. The chain has TRBV7-9 and TRBJ1-1; D remains ambiguous. The CDR3 has 15 amino acids. Trimming pared 0 bases from V and 1 base from J, leaving 9 bases between. CDR1 SEHNR and CDR2 FQNEAQ come from the germline V gene (reference sequence). The CDR3 loop reads CASSLANGENTEAFF. The CDR3 coding sequence is TGTGCCAGCAGCTTAGCGAACGGAGAGAACACTGAAGCTTTCTTT.

The chain has TRBV27 and TRBJ2-5, with TRBD2 matching over 7 bases. Per germline, CDR1 MNHEY and CDR2 SMNVEV (reference sequence). The CDR3 is 16 amino acids. The V gene end was trimmed by 5 bases and the J gene end by 4 bases; junction bases not matched to a gene: 13. CDR3 DNA sequence: TGTGCCAGCAGTCCCGAGACGAGCGGGGCCCCAGAGACCCAGTACTTC. Protein product: CASSPETSGAPETQYF.

This chain links TRBV4-3 with TRBJ1-2; no clear D gene. Trimming stripped 0 bases from V and 4 bases from J, with 12 bases between. The CDR3 totals 15 residues. The V gene's germline CDR1 is LGHNA and CDR2 YSLEER. CDR3 nucleotides: TGCGCCAGCAGCCAAGATGTTGCGGGGTCCTATGGCTACACCTTC. It yields the protein CASSQDVAGSYGYTF.